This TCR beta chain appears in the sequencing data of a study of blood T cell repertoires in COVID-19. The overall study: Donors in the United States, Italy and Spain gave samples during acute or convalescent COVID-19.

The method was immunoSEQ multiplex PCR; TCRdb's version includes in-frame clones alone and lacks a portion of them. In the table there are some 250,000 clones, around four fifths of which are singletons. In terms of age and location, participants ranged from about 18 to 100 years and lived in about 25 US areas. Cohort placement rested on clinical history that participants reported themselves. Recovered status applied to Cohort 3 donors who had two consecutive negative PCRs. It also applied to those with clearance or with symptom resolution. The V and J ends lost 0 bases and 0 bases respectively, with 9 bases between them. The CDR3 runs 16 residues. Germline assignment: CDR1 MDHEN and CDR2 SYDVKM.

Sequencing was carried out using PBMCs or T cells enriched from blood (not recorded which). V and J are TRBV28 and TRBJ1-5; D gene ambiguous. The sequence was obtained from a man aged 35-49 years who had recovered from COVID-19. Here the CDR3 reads CASSLWQPYSNQPQHF. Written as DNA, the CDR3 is TGTGCCAGCAGTTTATGGCAACCCTATAGCAATCAGCCCCAGCATTTT.